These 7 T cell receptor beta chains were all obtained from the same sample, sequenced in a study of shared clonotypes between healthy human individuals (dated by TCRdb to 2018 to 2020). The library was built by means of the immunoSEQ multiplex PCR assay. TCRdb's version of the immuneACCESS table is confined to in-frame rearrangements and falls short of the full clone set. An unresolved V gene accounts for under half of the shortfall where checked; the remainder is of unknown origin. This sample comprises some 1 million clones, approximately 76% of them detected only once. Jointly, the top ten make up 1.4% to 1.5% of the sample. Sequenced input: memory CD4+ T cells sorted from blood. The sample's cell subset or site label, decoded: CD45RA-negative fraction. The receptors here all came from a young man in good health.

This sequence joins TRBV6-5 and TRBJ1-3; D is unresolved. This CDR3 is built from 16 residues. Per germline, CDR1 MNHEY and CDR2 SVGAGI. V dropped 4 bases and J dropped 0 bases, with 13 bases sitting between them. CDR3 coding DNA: TGTGCCAGCAGTTCCCCGGCAGGCTCCTCTGGAAACACCATATATTTT. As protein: CASSSPAGSSGNTIYF.

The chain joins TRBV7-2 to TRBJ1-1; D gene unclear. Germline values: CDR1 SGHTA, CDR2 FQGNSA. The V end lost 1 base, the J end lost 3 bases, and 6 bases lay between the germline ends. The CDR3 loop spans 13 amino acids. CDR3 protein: CASSLERDTEAFF. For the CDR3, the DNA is TGTGCCAGCAGCTTAGAAAGGGACACTGAAGCTTTCTTT.

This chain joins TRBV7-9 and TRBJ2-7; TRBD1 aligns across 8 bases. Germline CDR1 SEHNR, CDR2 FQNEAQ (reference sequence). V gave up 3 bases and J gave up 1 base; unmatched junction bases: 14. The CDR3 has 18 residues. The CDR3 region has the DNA TGTGCCAGCAGCTTGCAAGGGCAGACAGGGGTCTCTTCCTACGAGCAGTACTTC. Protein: CASSLQGQTGVSSYEQYF. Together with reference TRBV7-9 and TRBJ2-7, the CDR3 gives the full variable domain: DTGVSQNPRHKITKRGQNVTFRCDPISEHNRLYWYRQTLGQGPEFLTYFQNEAQLEKSRLLSDRFSAERPKGSFSTLEIQRTEQGDSAMYLCASSLQGQTGVSSYEQYFGPGTRLTVT.

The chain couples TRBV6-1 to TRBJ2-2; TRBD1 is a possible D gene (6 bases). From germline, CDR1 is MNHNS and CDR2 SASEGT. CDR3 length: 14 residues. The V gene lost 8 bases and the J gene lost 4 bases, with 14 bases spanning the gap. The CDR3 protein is CASGSGVFTGELFF. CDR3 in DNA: TGTGCCAGCGGGTCAGGGGTCTTCACCGGGGAGCTGTTTTTT.

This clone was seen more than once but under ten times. CDR3 region: CASSLWQGPQPQHF. The CDR3 nucleotides read TGTGCCAGCAGCTTGTGGCAGGGGCCTCAGCCCCAGCATTTT. The gene calls are TRBV5-5 and TRBJ1-5; TRBD1 might be the D (6 bases). CDR1 SGHKS and CDR2 YYEKEE come from the germline V gene (reference sequence). CDR3 length: 14 amino acids. Trimming stripped 1 base from V and 6 bases from J, with 11 bases between.

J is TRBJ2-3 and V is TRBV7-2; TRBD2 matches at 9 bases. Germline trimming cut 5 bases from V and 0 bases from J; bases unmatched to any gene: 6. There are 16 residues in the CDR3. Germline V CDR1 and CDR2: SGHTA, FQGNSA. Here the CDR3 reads CASSPLAGRSTDTQYF. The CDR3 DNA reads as TGTGCCAGCAGCCCGCTAGCGGGACGTAGCACAGATACGCAGTATTTT.

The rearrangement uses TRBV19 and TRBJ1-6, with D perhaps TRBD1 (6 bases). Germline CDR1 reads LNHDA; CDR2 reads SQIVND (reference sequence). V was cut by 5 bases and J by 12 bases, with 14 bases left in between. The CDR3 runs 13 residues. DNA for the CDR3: TGTGCCAGTAGTCTTCGTTCAGGGGAACCCCTCCACTTT. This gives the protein CASSLRSGEPLHF.